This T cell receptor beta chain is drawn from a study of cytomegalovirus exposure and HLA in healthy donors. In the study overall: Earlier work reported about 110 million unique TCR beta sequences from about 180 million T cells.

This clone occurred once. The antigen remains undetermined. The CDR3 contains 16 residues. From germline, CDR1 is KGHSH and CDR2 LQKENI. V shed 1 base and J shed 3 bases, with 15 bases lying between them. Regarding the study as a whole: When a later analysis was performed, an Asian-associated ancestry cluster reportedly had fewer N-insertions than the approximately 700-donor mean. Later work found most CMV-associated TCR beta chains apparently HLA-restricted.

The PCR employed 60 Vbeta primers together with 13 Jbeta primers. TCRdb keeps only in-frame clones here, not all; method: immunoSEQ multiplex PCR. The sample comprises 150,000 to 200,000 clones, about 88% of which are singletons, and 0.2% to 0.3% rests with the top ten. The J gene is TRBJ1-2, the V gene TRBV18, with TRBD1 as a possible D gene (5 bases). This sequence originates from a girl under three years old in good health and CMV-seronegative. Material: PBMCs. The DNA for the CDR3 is TGTGCCAGCTCACCACAACAGGCCAGAGGATACTATGGCTACACCTTC. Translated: CASSPQQARGYYGYTF.